This T cell receptor beta chain stems from a study of shared clonotypes between healthy human individuals. Regarding the study as a whole: In general, naive subsets displayed greater estimated richness than memory subsets did. Sequencing depth was expected to affect clonotype sharing among donors.

This CDR3 comprises 16 residues. Germline CDR1 and CDR2: SGHVS and FNYEAQ. V was clipped by 0 bases and J by 3 bases; unmatched bases: 8. For this clone: The antigen is not known.

Original processing notes: In the immunoSEQ data, sequences were junction-only and lacked quality scores, so filtering differed. This table comes from immunoSEQ multiplex PCR, and its TCRdb copy is limited to in-frame clones, with some not included. V and J calls and clone size are given by that table; D and trimming were obtained from the DNA. The sample lists over 1.5 million clones, 95% to 99% occurring once. CD45RA-negative memory and CD45RA+ naive subsets were split from the CD4+ cells. Source material: naive CD4+ T cells sorted from blood. Subset specified: CD45RA+ positively selected. The chain carries TRBV7-6 and TRBJ2-7; 7 bases fit TRBD1. The sequence came from a man aged 30 to 39 in good health. The DNA of the CDR3 is TGTGCCAGCAGCTTAGCCCCGGACAGGAAAATCTACGAGCAGTACTTC. Amino acids: CASSLAPDRKIYEQYF.